This T cell receptor beta chain was documented in a study of blood T cell repertoires in COVID-19. Study details: T cells, B-cell-depleted T cells, or PBMCs supplied cDNA or gDNA.

Per the original methods: Nucleated cell number was recorded as an estimate derived from reference gene primer amplification. The table came from immunoSEQ multiplex PCR; TCRdb's copy has only in-frame clones and leaves some out. That table furnishes V, J and clone size, whereas the DNA furnished D and trimming. In the table there are more than 95,000 clones, roughly 85% of which are singletons. Specimen: peripheral blood. The sequence was obtained from an elderly man with active or convalescent COVID-19.

The CDR3 DNA reads TGTGCCAGCAGCTTAGGGGGGCAGACCTACGAGCAGTACTTC. Its translation is CASSLGGQTYEQYF. The V call is TRBV11-2, the J call TRBJ2-7; D may be TRBD1 (6 bases). Germline lookup yields CDR1 SGHAT and CDR2 FQNNGV. V was pared by 1 base and J by 2 bases, with 9 bases between. This CDR3 is 14 amino acids long.